Only a few counts were recorded for the clone carrying this T cell receptor beta chain. Its antigen is as yet unknown. Oncomine TCR Beta short-read sequencing was applied to DNA from cultured CD4+ T cells. TCRdb redid the calling of the PCR reads with MiXCR, one entry per CDR3 protein. This sample has more than 20,000 distinct CDR3 sequences, with roughly two fifths found just once. Germline V gene lookup returns CDR1 MNHNS and CDR2 SASEGT. Losses at the gene ends were 2 bases for V and 4 bases for J; bases not matched to a gene: 1. The CDR3 length is 15 residues. Time point here: late sampling 161 to 241 days after vaccination in three convalescent patients. The treatment was: approximately 10-day PBMC culture with coronavirus spike peptide pools or control peptides (ViraFEST assay). This entry belongs to a study of vaccination and CD4 T cells after COVID-19.

Material: CD4+ T cells from blood, cultured in vitro, obtained about 7 months after SARS-CoV-2 vaccination. The origin of this receptor is a human donor who had recovered from COVID-19. The gene calls are TRBV6-1 and TRBJ2-3; 12 nucleotides agree with TRBD2. CDR3 sequence (DNA): TGTGCCAGCAGTGAACTAGCGGGAGGGCCAGATACGCAGTATTTT. Amino acid sequence: CASSELAGGPDTQYF.